This T cell receptor beta chain was sequenced for a study of T cells in Graves' hyperthyroidism and ophthalmopathy. About the study: Peripheral blood specimens were obtained at initial diagnosis, prior to any treatment.

This clonotype was detected many times. Its antigen remains unknown. V dropped 5 bases and J dropped 1; count of bases not matched to a gene: 4. The germline CDR1 and CDR2 sequences are MGHRA and YSYEKL. This CDR3 comprises 14 residues. Researchers took RNA transcripts and amplified the TCR beta CDR3 regions from them. The TCR CDR3 was amplified in a first-round RT-PCR using the HTBI primer set. TCRdb re-derived calls from the multiplex PCR reads in MiXCR, one entry per CDR3 protein. The repertoire includes 450,000 to 650,000 distinct CDR3 sequences, less than 25% of them detected once, and approximately 25% sits in the top ten. Study-wide results and limits: A model built on 13 V-J features separated ophthalmopathy from stable hyperthyroidism.

Patients having uncontrolled infection, another autoimmune disease, pregnancy or lactation were not included. The sequence derives from a man aged 18 to 29 with Graves' hyperthyroidism. The V gene is TRBV4-1, the J gene TRBJ2-5; 7 nucleotides line up with TRBD2. The sequenced sample consisted of blood. The CDR3: CASSGRASQETQYF. The CDR3 nucleotides are TGCGCCAGCAGCGGGAGGGCCTCCCAAGAGACCCAGTACTTC.